The rows below give T cell receptor beta chains drawn from one sample of a study of molecular identifiers for immune sequencing clone quantification. TCRdb recomputed calls from the PCR reads with MiXCR, one row per CDR3 protein. The sample holds tens of thousands of distinct CDR3 sequences; around a sixth are singletons and the top ten take over 1.3%. Specimen: naive CD8+ T cells from blood, with Jurkat cell RNA spiked in. Receptors were obtained from a human donor in good health. Some libraries in this study had Jurkat cell RNA spiked in. Each CDR3 is given with its conserved first and last residue. Fields, in order: clone size, CDR3 length, J gene, D gene, V gene, CDR3 DNA, CDR3 protein. The D gene is left open where the match is weak. Rows give clone size only sometimes, using once, few, many, or a class for an expanded clone.

clone_size: many
cdr3_length: 12
j_call: TRBJ2-7
d_call: .
v_call: TRBV7-2
cdr3_nt: TGTGCCAGCAGCTTAGTGCAGTACGAGCAGTACTTC
cdr3_aa: CASSLVQYEQYF

clone_size: many
cdr3_length: 13
j_call: TRBJ2-7
d_call: .
v_call: TRBV6-2/TRBV6-3
cdr3_nt: TGTGCCAGCAGTGTCGGTTCCTCCTACGAGCAGTACTTC
cdr3_aa: CASSVGSSYEQYF

clone_size: many
cdr3_length: 14
j_call: TRBJ2-3
d_call: TRBD1
v_call: TRBV29-1
cdr3_nt: TGCAGCGCCGACAGGGGCGAGGGCACAGATACGCAGTATTTT
cdr3_aa: CSADRGEGTDTQYF

clone_size: .
cdr3_length: 16
j_call: TRBJ2-7
d_call: TRBD2
v_call: TRBV7-9
cdr3_nt: TGTGCCAGCAGCGCCGCTTCCGGGACTAGGCCCTACGAGCAGTACTTC
cdr3_aa: CASSAASGTRPYEQYF

clone_size: medium-sized
cdr3_length: 16
j_call: TRBJ2-3
d_call: .
v_call: TRBV7-9
cdr3_nt: TGTGCCAGCACAGCGGGACAGTCAGCCTTCACAGATACGCAGTATTTT
cdr3_aa: CASTAGQSAFTDTQYF

clone_size: .
cdr3_length: 14
j_call: TRBJ2-7
d_call: TRBD2
v_call: TRBV2
cdr3_nt: TGTGCCAGCAGGAGGCAGACTAGCGGCTACGAGCAGTACTTC
cdr3_aa: CASRRQTSGYEQYF

clone_size: many
cdr3_length: 15
j_call: TRBJ2-1
d_call: .
v_call: TRBV10-1
cdr3_nt: TGCGCCAGCAGCTCGGTTCCTCGCTCCTACAATGAGCAGTTCTTC
cdr3_aa: CASSSVPRSYNEQFF

clone_size: many
cdr3_length: 15
j_call: TRBJ2-7
d_call: .
v_call: TRBV28
cdr3_nt: TGTGCCAGCAGTTCAACGGGACGACTCTCCTACGAGCAGTACTTC
cdr3_aa: CASSSTGRLSYEQYF

clone_size: many
cdr3_length: 12
j_call: TRBJ1-1
d_call: .
v_call: TRBV7-9
cdr3_nt: TGTGCCAGCAGCTCGGACAGTTCTGAAGCTTTCTTT
cdr3_aa: CASSSDSSEAFF

clone_size: many
cdr3_length: 11
j_call: TRBJ2-7
d_call: .
v_call: TRBV7-9
cdr3_nt: TGTGCCAGCAGCCGGGGTGGCGAGCAGTACTTC
cdr3_aa: CASSRGGEQYF

clone_size: many
cdr3_length: 14
j_call: TRBJ2-7
d_call: .
v_call: TRBV11-1
cdr3_nt: TGTGCCAGCAGCGAACTAGCCGAATCCTACGAGCAGTACTTC
cdr3_aa: CASSELAESYEQYF

clone_size: many
cdr3_length: 13
j_call: TRBJ2-7
d_call: .
v_call: TRBV20-1
cdr3_nt: TGCAGTGCTAGTACCCCCCTCGGGGACGAGCAGTACTTC
cdr3_aa: CSASTPLGDEQYF

clone_size: many
cdr3_length: 14
j_call: TRBJ1-1
d_call: .
v_call: TRBV4-2
cdr3_nt: TGTGCCAGCAGCCAAGGGGGCTTGAACACTGAAGCTTTCTTT
cdr3_aa: CASSQGGLNTEAFF

clone_size: few
cdr3_length: 19
j_call: TRBJ1-1
d_call: TRBD1
v_call: TRBV7-2
cdr3_nt: TGTGCCAGCAGCCCCCCGGCTTCTTTCGGGACAGGGGGAATGAACACTGAAGCTTTC
cdr3_aa: CASSPPASFGTGGMNTEAF

clone_size: many
cdr3_length: 15
j_call: TRBJ2-1
d_call: TRBD2
v_call: TRBV15
cdr3_nt: TGTGCCACCAGCAGAGTGGGTAGCGGGAGTCATGAGCAGTTCTTC
cdr3_aa: CATSRVGSGSHEQFF

clone_size: many
cdr3_length: 14
j_call: TRBJ2-7
d_call: .
v_call: TRBV28
cdr3_nt: TGTGCCAGCAGGACACCGGGTACCCCGTACGAGCAGTACTTC
cdr3_aa: CASRTPGTPYEQYF

clone_size: .
cdr3_length: 14
j_call: TRBJ1-1
d_call: .
v_call: TRBV19
cdr3_nt: TGTGCCTGTAGCCAGACAGAAACGAACACTGAAGCTTTCTTT
cdr3_aa: CACSQTETNTEAFF

clone_size: many
cdr3_length: 13
j_call: TRBJ2-7
d_call: TRBD2
v_call: TRBV27
cdr3_nt: TGTGCCAGCAGTAGCGGGAGCTTGTACGAGCAGTACTTC
cdr3_aa: CASSSGSLYEQYF

clone_size: .
cdr3_length: 13
j_call: TRBJ1-1
d_call: .
v_call: TRBV15
cdr3_nt: TGTGCCACCAGGAACAGGATTGACACTGAAGCTTTCTTT
cdr3_aa: CATRNRIDTEAFF

clone_size: many
cdr3_length: 15
j_call: TRBJ1-1
d_call: .
v_call: TRBV7-9
cdr3_nt: TGTGCCAGCAGCTATGAGATCGGATTGAACACTGAAGCTTTCTTT
cdr3_aa: CASSYEIGLNTEAFF

clone_size: many
cdr3_length: 14
j_call: TRBJ1-5
d_call: TRBD1
v_call: TRBV7-9
cdr3_nt: TGTGCCAGCAGCGACCCGACAGGGCGGCAGCCCCAGCATTTT
cdr3_aa: CASSDPTGRQPQHF

clone_size: many
cdr3_length: 11
j_call: TRBJ2-7
d_call: .
v_call: TRBV29-1
cdr3_nt: TGCAGCGTTTGGGTGTTCGGCGAGCAGTACTTC
cdr3_aa: CSVWVFGEQYF